This T cell receptor beta chain was sequenced in a study of beta chain features in type 1 diabetes (dated 2018 in TCRdb). About the study as a whole: Mean age, gender distribution, total cell number and subset yield did not differ between patients and healthy donors. Regulatory and stem cell-like memory subsets were obtained from only 8 patients and about 8 healthy donors, while naive and central memory subsets were obtained from all 30 or so donors. Across all samples, about 110 million sorted cells were examined, and cell number per subset correlated strongly with RNA yield. The study compared TCRB repertoires of sorted circulating CD4+ T cell subsets between recently diagnosed type 1 diabetes patients and matched healthy donors.

The High Capacity cDNA Reverse Transcription Kit was used to reverse transcribe all of the isolated RNA, meaning that expressed TCRB transcripts were what got sequenced. Deep immunoSEQ sequencing was applied to naive, central memory and regulatory T cell samples, giving an average of around 3.4 million total reads per sample. Sorted cells were lysed in RLT buffer and RNA was extracted with DNase-treated RNeasy Micro or Mini kits, depending on cell number. Each cell subset was processed on its own to prevent cross-contamination, while patient and healthy donor samples were processed together. TCRB sequences were amplified from cDNA with the immunoSEQ multiplex PCR, producing 87-bp fragments spanning the CDR3 region. Amplicons were sequenced on the Illumina HiSeq platform. The study's own analysis went as follows. PCR bias was computationally corrected using synthetic template baselines, reads within Hamming distance 2 were collapsed, and singletons that could not be merged were discarded. Reads were aligned to IMGT to assign V, D and J genes, CDR3 length, and insertions or deletions at six rearrangement sites. Within each subset, clonotype counts were normalized to the number of sorted cells before true diversity and Gini coefficients were calculated with the tcR R package. The overlap coefficient, calculated on TCRB nucleotide sequences, was used to quantify repertoire sharing. This immuneACCESS table, as held by TCRdb, lists in-frame sequences with V and J called but not all clones. Of the missing ones, under half trace to an unresolved V gene in checked studies; the others have no known cause. V, J and clone size are those of that table, while D and trimming were read from the DNA. Counted in this sample were 200,000 to 300,000 clones; about 25% of them appeared once. Approximately 4% of the sample is in the top ten clones.

A single peripheral blood draw of around 120 mL on average was collected from each donor into heparinised tubes. Naive, central memory, regulatory and stem cell-like memory CD4+ T cells were sorted on a BD FACSAria II using a panel including CD45RO, CCR7, CD25, CD127, CD95 and CD27. Every sorted population had a purity above 95%. Right away, PBMCs were isolated by Lymphoprep density gradient centrifugation and were stained directly, with no culture step. To minimize batch effects, samples were stained and sorted in pairs, one healthy donor with one patient per experiment. This clone appeared a few times. No antigen is known for it. Nothing much larger sits one base from this clone, and base qualities are not available. Study-level results and caveats: A moderate but significant shortening of TCRB CDR3 length was observed in type 1 diabetes patients in all four CD4+ subsets. Only small numbers of individuals were included in the HLA sub-analyses, which left unresolved whether HLA type had any influence on TCRB rearrangement. Because cDNA was sequenced instead of genomic DNA, highly expressing activated cells could be over-represented, though the groups showed no difference in activation or CD3 levels. The naive, central memory and regulatory TCRB repertoires appeared to resemble one another more closely among patients than among healthy donors. Patients with type 1 diabetes made fewer insertions and deleted more nucleotides at VDJ recombination sites, implying thymic rearrangement abnormalities. Shorter templates might have been favored by PCR, but patient and control samples were amplified and corrected together, so both groups would have been affected equally by any skew.

The CDR3 goes from the cysteine to the phenylalanine over 14 residues. Only the CDR3 part of the read is kept: 42 bases, read in frame from the first base. Via the germline V gene, CDR1 is ENHRY and CDR2 SYGVKD. V sheds 5 bases and J sheds 5 bases, leaving 14 bases between their ends. This receptor was obtained from a man aged 30-40 years in good health. The chain was built from TRBV10-3 and TRBJ2-3, with the D gene uncertain. What was sequenced was central memory CD4+ T cells from blood. The CDR3 protein is CAISFSSAQDTQYF. At the DNA level, the sequence is TGTGCCATCAGTTTCTCTTCGGCCCAAGATACGCAGTATTTT.